This T cell receptor (beta chain) was observed in a study of blood T cell repertoires in COVID-19. On the study more broadly: Some COVID-19 samples were acute and others convalescent; all came from the United States, Italy and Spain.

Germline V CDR1 and CDR2: LGHDT, YNNKEL (reference sequence). V lost 4 bases and J 3 bases, leaving 18 bases between the germline ends. CDR3 length: 16 residues. Measured with immunoSEQ multiplex PCR; TCRdb has only the in-frame clones, and not every one. Counted here are over 150,000 clones, approximately 91% occurring once; the ten biggest clones make up 15% to 20%. The chain employs TRBV3-1 (or the pseudogene TRBV3-2) and TRBJ2-5; weak D call: TRBD1 (5 bases). The receptor was isolated from a man between 50 and 59 years old with COVID-19, enrolled during active disease. Sequencing input: peripheral blood. The DNA of the CDR3 is TGTGCCAGCAGCCCGACAGTATCGGCTTATAAAGAGACCCAGTACTTC. Protein product: CASSPTVSAYKETQYF.